Below, one T cell receptor beta chain is given with its context. The assay was immunoSEQ multiplex PCR, and TCRdb's table has in-frame clones only and misses some. The sample records approximately 200,000 clones, 70% to 90% being singletons. These data are taken from a study of blood T cell repertoires in COVID-19. Looking at the study overall: COVID-19 samples from acute and convalescent phases originated in the United States, Italy and Spain.

The V and J ends lost 8 bases and 5 bases, in that order; junction bases with no gene match: 8. The CDR3 loop spans 14 amino acids. Germline CDR1 is SNHLY and CDR2 is FYNNEI. Specimen: peripheral blood. The rearrangement uses TRBV2 and TRBJ1-2; 10 bases agree with TRBD1. This receptor was identified in a human donor with active or convalescent COVID-19. The donor label of this sample is uncertain. The CDR3 DNA is TGTGCCAGCCTCACGGGACAGGGGTTTTATGGCTACACCTTC. It is translated as CASLTGQGFYGYTF.